This T cell receptor beta chain stems from a study of CD8+ T cells in alopecia areata. Study at large: Each day, treated patients took oral tofacitinib twice, at 5 to 10 mg per dose.

Study outcomes and limitations: Scalp sequencing captures resident alphabeta T cells of normal skin too. Lesional tissue from the scalp (especially in alopecia totalis/universalis) showed higher clonality than normal scalp.

Samples from alopecia areata patients were lesional scalp punch biopsies and peripheral blood. This CDR3 region has 13 residues. Deletions cut 5 bases from V and 5 bases from J, with 15 bases between. CDR1 GTSNPN and CDR2 SVGIG come from the germline V gene (reference sequence). For this clone: Its antigen remains unidentified.

Investigators isolated RNA and reverse transcribed it into cDNA to act as the sequencing template. The table came from immunoSEQ multiplex PCR; TCRdb's copy has only in-frame clones and leaves some out. The sample records about 130,000 clones, about 60% being singletons. Sequences were derived from CD4+ T cells sorted from blood, sampled at week 0. This chain connects TRBV30 to TRBJ2-5; D may match TRBD1 or TRBD2 (5 bases each). This receptor was obtained from a human donor with alopecia areata. The CDR3 DNA sequence: TGTGCCTGGGGGTCCGGGACGCGGGAGACCCAGTACTTC. Translated: CAWGSGTRETQYF.